Listed here are 17 T cell receptor beta chains from one sample, sequenced in a study of spatial heterogeneity in lung cancer. Time point reported: sample taken at primary tumor resection. Extraction of whole RNA from tumor, nontumor lung or frozen PBMC preceded unsorted sequencing. TCRdb reprocessed the 5' RACE reads via MiXCR and lists one record per CDR3 protein. The repertoire holds some 25,000 distinct CDR3 sequences, approximately 4.7% seen once, with about 5% in the top ten. The source was PBMCs, collected at surgery. The receptors shown here come from a male donor with early-stage non-small cell lung cancer.

This clonotype was observed at least ten times. This chain joins TRBV7-7 and TRBJ1-6; D not certain. Germline assignment: CDR1 SSHAT and CDR2 FNYEAQ (reference sequence). This CDR3 comprises 13 residues. The ends were cut back, 5 bases at V and 6 bases at J, with 8 bases in the middle. The CDR3 loop reads CASSHQPNSPLHF. For the CDR3, the DNA is TGTGCCAGCAGCCATCAACCTAATTCACCCCTCCACTTT.

This clonotype was detected ten times or more. The rearrangement joins TRBV21-1 to TRBJ2-3; the table assigns TRBD1, which was not confirmed against the DNA. TRBV21-1 is classified as a pseudogene. The CDR3 is made up of 14 amino acids. This chain's CDR3 is CASDAGTEQNTQYF. CDR3 sequence (DNA): TGTGCCAGCGACGCGGGGACAGAACAGAATACGCAGTATTTT.

Ten or more counts support this clonotype. CDR3 in amino acids: CASSLAATAREQYF. In DNA, the CDR3 is TGTGCCAGCAGCTTAGCGGCCACGGCTCGAGAGCAGTACTTC. The chain recombines TRBV7-9 with TRBJ2-7; no firm D call. Germline assignment: CDR1 SEHNR and CDR2 FQNEAQ (reference sequence). The CDR3 has 14 amino acids. V dropped 0 bases and J dropped 7 bases, with 13 bases sitting between them.

This clonotype showed up many times. V usage is TRBV6-5 and J usage is TRBJ2-7; TRBD1 might be the D (5 bases). With 4 bases removed from V and 4 bases from J, the gap between germline ends came to 8 bases. The CDR3 runs to 12 residues. Germline V gene lookup returns CDR1 MNHEY and CDR2 SVGAGI. The CDR3 nucleotides read TGTGCCAGCAGTTTCCAGGGATACGAGCAGTACTTC. Its translation: CASSFQGYEQYF.

The sample holds many counts of this clonotype. The genes are TRBV7-3 and TRBJ1-1; D is possibly TRBD1 (6 bases). V was cut by 5 bases and J by 5 bases, with 12 bases left in between. The CDR3 is 13 residues long. From germline, CDR1 is SGHTA and CDR2 FQGTGA. The CDR3 DNA follows: TGTGCCAGCAGCCTAGGGGGAGAGACTGAAGCTTTCTTT. As protein: CASSLGGETEAFF.

This clonotype was counted ten times or more. The V and J genes are TRBV12-3 or TRBV12-4 and TRBJ1-5; D is ambiguous. The CDR3 length is 15 residues. V lost 6 bases and J 2 bases, leaving 14 bases between the germline ends. The CDR3: CASSPRAHGNQPQHF. The CDR3 coding sequence is TGTGCCAGCAGCCCGCGGGCCCACGGCAATCAGCCCCAGCATTTT.

The CDR3 spells CAWSVLGLAGRYGEQFF. The CDR3 DNA is TGTGCCTGGAGTGTACTCGGACTAGCGGGTCGATACGGTGAGCAGTTCTTC. This chain uses TRBV30 with TRBJ2-1; 11 positions agree with TRBD2. The CDR3 loop spans 17 amino acids. J gave up 9 bases and V 0 bases, and 13 bases lay outside the gene matches. Germline CDR1 and CDR2: GTSNPN and SVGIG (reference sequence).

This clonotype was recorded many times. The V and J genes are TRBV5-5 and TRBJ2-5; D could derive from TRBD1 or TRBD2 (7 bases each). The germline gives CDR1 SGHKS, CDR2 YYEKEE (reference sequence). V gave up 0 bases and J gave up 5 bases, with 14 bases separating them. The CDR3 runs 15 residues. The CDR3 DNA follows: TGTGCCAGCAGCTTGGCCAGGGGGGAGGGTGAGACCCAGTACTTC. Amino acid sequence: CASSLARGEGETQYF. Looking up the rest from reference TRBV5-5 and TRBJ2-5 gives the full variable domain: DAGVTQSPTHLIKTRGQQVTLRCSPISGHKSVSWYQQVLGQGPQFIFQYYEKEERGRGNFPDRFSARQFPNYSSELNVNALLLGDSALYLCASSLARGEGETQYFGPGTRLLVL.

This clonotype has at least ten counts. CDR3 loop: CASSRTQTEPYEQYF. The CDR3 nucleotides are TGTGCCAGCAGCCGGACCCAGACAGAACCCTACGAGCAGTACTTC. This chain links TRBV4-2 with TRBJ2-7; D may be TRBD1 (5 bases). Germline CDR1 LGHNA, CDR2 YNFKEQ. There are 15 residues in the CDR3. The V end lost 4 bases, the J end lost 2 bases, and 15 bases lay between the germline ends.

This clonotype was seen repeatedly, ten times or more. One junction end disagrees with the germline gene, perhaps due to a read error. The chain couples TRBV23-1 to TRBJ2-1; perhaps TRBD1 as D (6 bases). TRBV23-1 is given ORF status, its function remaining uncertain. The CDR3 consists of 12 residues. The chain's CDR3 is CASSHYRAPGAF. Written as DNA, the CDR3 is TGCGCCAGCAGTCATTACCGGGCCCCAGGGGCTTTC.

At least ten counts were recorded for this clonotype. This chain uses TRBV12-3 or TRBV12-4 with TRBJ2-2; D remains unclear. CDR3 size: 14 residues. The V end was cut by 1 base, the J end by 1 base, with 4 bases between. CDR3 residues: CASSLGQNTGELFF. The DNA of the CDR3 is TGTGCCAGCAGTTTAGGCCAGAACACCGGGGAGCTGTTTTTT.

This clonotype was counted many times. The chain joins TRBV3-1 to TRBJ2-7; 10 bases map to TRBD1. CDR1 is LGHDT and CDR2 is YNNKEL in the germline V gene (reference sequence). V gave up 6 bases and J gave up 6 bases; unmatched junction bases: 11. The CDR3 spans 15 residues. In DNA, the CDR3 is TGTGCCAGCAGTCCCAGCGACAGGGGGCTTGGCGAGCAGTACTTC. Translation: CASSPSDRGLGEQYF.

This clonotype is classed as medium-sized. This CDR3 reads CASSQDPSGRKTQYF. DNA of the CDR3: TGTGCCAGCAGCCAAGATCCCAGCGGGAGGAAGACCCAGTACTTC. V and J are TRBV4-2 and TRBJ2-5, with 9 nucleotides matching TRBD2. V lost 0 bases, J lost 6 bases, and 5 bases stayed unmatched. The CDR3 has 15 residues. Germline-derived CDR1 and CDR2 are LGHNA and YNFKEQ.

This clonotype appeared many times. This chain connects TRBV27 to TRBJ2-3, with unresolved D. Trimming removed 7 bases at V and 5 bases at J, with 7 bases between. The CDR3 is made up of 11 amino acids. The germline V gene encodes CDR1 MNHEY and CDR2 SMNVEV (reference sequence). This CDR3 reads CASIEGDTQYF. The CDR3 nucleotides are TGTGCCAGCATTGAAGGAGATACGCAGTATTTT.

This clonotype was seen ten or more times. J is TRBJ2-4 and V is TRBV28, with D uncertain. Germline V gene sequence: CDR1 MDHEN, CDR2 SYDVKM. Trimming removed 4 bases at V and 2 bases at J, with 15 bases between. There are 16 residues in the CDR3. The CDR3 nucleotides read TGTGCCAGCAGTTCCCCGAGGACGTCTACCAAAAACATTCAGTACTTC. This encodes CASSSPRTSTKNIQYF.

This clonotype was seen at least ten times. The J gene is TRBJ2-3, the V gene TRBV12-3 or TRBV12-4; 11 bases agree with TRBD2. The CDR3 contains 16 residues. After removal of 6 bases from V and 6 bases from J, the junction contained 11 bases not matched to a gene. The chain's CDR3 is CASSAPGLADFDTQYF. DNA of the CDR3: TGTGCCAGCAGCGCGCCGGGACTAGCGGATTTCGATACGCAGTATTTT.

This clonotype came up many times. The chain uses TRBV7-9 and TRBJ1-5; D ambiguous. The CDR3 totals 13 residues. CDR1 SEHNR and CDR2 FQNEAQ come from the germline V gene (reference sequence). The V end was cut by 3 bases, the J end by 11 bases, with 14 bases between. In nucleotides, the CDR3 is TGTGCCAGCAGCTTCCCCGGACGGAGTGCCCAGCATTTT. Its translation is CASSFPGRSAQHF.